This passage covers 9 T cell receptor beta chains from one sample sequenced in a study of T cell repertoires in cytomegalovirus infection. TCRdb re-derived calls from the reads in MiXCR, one entry per CDR3 protein. The profile shows 200,000 to 250,000 distinct CDR3 sequences, roughly 23% of them singletons. Sequencing was done on a sample of CD8+ T cells from PBMCs. These receptors originate from a human donor in good health (CMV status not recorded). Some clones in this sample may be carry-over from other donors' samples.

This clonotype showed up many times. This chain connects TRBV7-9 to TRBJ2-1; possibly TRBD1 for D (5 bases). Germline-derived CDR1 and CDR2 are SEHNR and FQNEAQ (reference sequence). V was trimmed by 3 bases and J by 2 bases, leaving 20 bases between them. The length of the CDR3 is 18 residues. For the CDR3, the DNA is TGTGCCAGCAGCTTTTTCGGGCCCACAGGAATCACCTACAATGAGCAGTTCTTC. Its translation is CASSFFGPTGITYNEQFF.

The V and J genes are TRBV28 and TRBJ2-3, with TRBD2 matching 11 bases. Unmatched junction bases numbered 4, after V lost 1 base and J lost 7 bases. The CDR3 is 15 amino acids. Germline V gives CDR1 MDHEN, CDR2 SYDVKM. CDR3: CASSLLLAGGNTQYF. The CDR3, as DNA: TGTGCCAGCAGTTTATTGCTAGCGGGGGGCAATACGCAGTATTTT.

The genes are TRBV7-9 and TRBJ1-5; 9 positions agree with TRBD1. This CDR3 is 17 amino acids long. The ends lost 5 bases at V and 3 bases at J; junction bases unmatched: 11. Germline assignment: CDR1 SEHNR and CDR2 FQNEAQ (reference sequence). The CDR3 DNA reads as TGTGCCAGCAGCCATCCCACAGGGGGCAATGACAATCAGCCCCAGCATTTT. It specifies CASSHPTGGNDNQPQHF.

V gene TRBV20-1 combines with J gene TRBJ1-2; 10 nucleotides align to TRBD1. This CDR3 is built from 14 residues. The trim removed 6 bases at V and 1 base at J, leaving 5 bases unmatched. Germline CDR1 reads DFQATT; CDR2 reads SNEGSKA (reference sequence). CDR3 residues: CSASGTGVNYGYTF. The CDR3 DNA reads TGCAGTGCGTCCGGGACAGGGGTTAACTATGGCTACACCTTC.

A few counts support this clonotype. This rearrangement joins TRBV7-9 to TRBJ1-2; no clear D. Trimming shortened V by 5 bases and J by 3 bases, and 7 bases separated the two germline ends. CDR1 SEHNR and CDR2 FQNEAQ come from the germline V gene (reference sequence). CDR3 size: 12 residues. The CDR3: CASSEWDYGYTF. Written as DNA, the CDR3 is TGTGCCAGCAGCGAATGGGACTATGGCTACACCTTC.

The chain employs TRBV3-1 and TRBJ2-1; 7 bases align to TRBD2. Trimming cost V 0 bases and J 4 bases; bases outside gene matches: 6. The germline gives CDR1 LGHDT, CDR2 YNNKEL (reference sequence). The CDR3 is 16 amino acids. Written as DNA, the CDR3 is TGTGCCAGCAGCCAAGATCTCGGCGGGGGATACAATGAGCAGTTCTTC. This encodes CASSQDLGGGYNEQFF.

V is TRBV28 and J is TRBJ2-7, with TRBD1 matching 9 bases. J lost 1 base, V lost 0 bases, and 1 base had no gene match. The CDR3 has 15 amino acids. The germline CDR1 and CDR2 sequences are MDHEN and SYDVKM. CDR3 nucleotide sequence: TGTGCCAGCAGTTTATGGGGGACAGGGTCCTACGAGCAGTACTTC. Its translation is CASSLWGTGSYEQYF.

The chain employs TRBV20-1 and TRBJ2-3; TRBD2 agrees at 8 bases. The germline gives CDR1 DFQATT, CDR2 SNEGSKA (reference sequence). CDR3 length equals 16 residues. With V trimmed by 1 base and J by 6 bases, 12 bases remained unmatched. CDR3 nucleotides: TGCAGTGCTAGAGTCCTCGGGGGGGTTACGTATGATACGCAGTATTTT. Amino acids: CSARVLGGVTYDTQYF.

This chain connects TRBV7-6 to TRBJ1-1; tentatively, D is TRBD1 (6 bases). Germline V gene data show CDR1 as SGHVS and CDR2 as FNYEAQ. The length of the CDR3 is 14 residues. With 5 bases removed from V and 2 bases from J, the gap between germline ends came to 12 bases. As DNA, the CDR3 is TGTGCCAGCAGCCCGGGGGGCAGAAACACTGAAGCTTTCTTT. Amino acid sequence: CASSPGGRNTEAFF.